These 5 T cell receptor beta chains came from one sample sequenced in a study of cytomegalovirus exposure and HLA in healthy donors. In the PCR, 60 Vbeta and 13 Jbeta primers were used. TCRdb's copy holds only in-frame clones and misses some; the assay was immunoSEQ multiplex PCR. The table includes 170,000 or so clones, roughly four fifths detected once. The sequenced material came from PBMCs. These TCRs come from a man in his fifties in good health and CMV-seronegative.

The V call is TRBV11-2, the J call TRBJ1-2, with no clear D. With 5 bases removed from V and 8 bases from J, the gap between germline ends came to 9 bases. Germline V lookup: CDR1 SGHAT, CDR2 FQNNGV. There are 11 residues in the CDR3. The CDR3 DNA reads as TGTGCCAGCAGCCTCACGGGAGGCTACACCTTC. Its protein product is CASSLTGGYTF. Complete variable domain (other parts from reference TRBV11-2 and TRBJ1-2): EAGVAQSPRYKIIEKRQSVAFWCNPISGHATLYWYQQILGQGPKLLIQFQNNGVVDDSQLPKDRFSAERLKGVDSTLKIQPAKLEDSAVYLCASSLTGGYTFGSGTRLTVV.

The chain links TRBV14 to TRBJ2-7, with no clear D. V was trimmed by 0 bases and J by 2 bases, leaving 14 bases between them. The CDR3 totals 16 residues. Germline V gene lookup returns CDR1 SGHDN and CDR2 FVKESK. The CDR3 bases are TGTGCCAGCAGCCAAGATCTTGAGACGGGTGCCTACGAGCAGTACTTC. This gives the protein CASSQDLETGAYEQYF.

The V gene is TRBV6-6, the J gene TRBJ1-1, with D unresolved. The CDR3 totals 16 residues. CDR1 is MNHNY, CDR2 SVGAGI, per germline (reference sequence). Trimming shortened V by 3 bases and J by 0 bases, and 14 bases separated the two germline ends. The CDR3 sequence is CASSYNPSIMNTEAFF. The CDR3 region has the DNA TGTGCCAGCAGTTATAACCCGAGTATAATGAACACTGAAGCTTTCTTT.

The chain has TRBV7-9 and TRBJ2-2; D is undetermined. The CDR3 totals 15 residues. Germline-derived CDR1 and CDR2 are SEHNR and FQNEAQ (reference sequence). The V end was cut by 0 bases, the J end by 3 bases, with 8 bases between. Here the CDR3 reads CASSLARGYTGELFF. For the CDR3, the DNA is TGTGCCAGCAGCTTAGCGCGCGGATACACCGGGGAGCTGTTTTTT.

The chain couples TRBV6-4 to TRBJ2-2; 8 nucleotides match TRBD2. CDR1 and CDR2 from the germline V gene are MRHNA and SNTAGT. CDR3 size: 16 residues. Trimming cost V 6 bases and J 5 bases; bases outside gene matches: 11. CDR3 in amino acids: CASRPRAGVGTGELFF. In DNA form, the CDR3 reads TGTGCCAGCAGGCCTAGAGCGGGAGTAGGGACCGGGGAGCTGTTTTTT.